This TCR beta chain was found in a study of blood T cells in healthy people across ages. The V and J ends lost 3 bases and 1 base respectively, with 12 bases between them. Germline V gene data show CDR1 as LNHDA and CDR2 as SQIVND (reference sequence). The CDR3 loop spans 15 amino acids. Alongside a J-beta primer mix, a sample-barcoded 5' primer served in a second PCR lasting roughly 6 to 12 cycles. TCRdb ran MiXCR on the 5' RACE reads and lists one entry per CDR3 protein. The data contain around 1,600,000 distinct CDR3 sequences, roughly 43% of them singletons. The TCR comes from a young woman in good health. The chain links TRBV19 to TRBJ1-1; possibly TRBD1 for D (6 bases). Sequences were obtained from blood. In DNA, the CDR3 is TGTGCCAGTAGTATGGGTGTGACAGGGAACACTGAAGCTTTCTTT. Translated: CASSMGVTGNTEAFF.